These T cell receptor beta chains were read from a single sample in a study of T cell changes during pregnancy in multiple sclerosis. The table came from immunoSEQ multiplex PCR; TCRdb's copy has only in-frame clones and leaves some out. The table shows about 16,000 clones, with 95% to 97% occurring only once. Sequencing was performed on peripheral blood, taken in the third trimester of pregnancy. The receptors originated from a female donor with multiple sclerosis, enrolled in a pregnancy study. Each CDR3 is given with its conserved first and last residue. Each record gives: J gene, V gene, clone size, D gene, CDR3 protein, CDR3 DNA. D genes are given only for firm matches. Only part of the rows carry a size: once, few, many, or a class if the clone is expanded.

TRBJ1-2,TRBV7-9,-,-,CASSLLGDGGYTF,TGTGCCAGCAGCCTCTTAGGGGATGGGGGCTACACCTTC
TRBJ1-3,TRBV7-2,-,TRBD1,CASRRSDRDLGNTIYF,TGTGCCAGCAGGCGTTCCGACAGGGACTTAGGAAACACCATATATTTT
TRBJ2-1,TRBV23-1,-,-,CASSQSQTQAPQEQFF,TGCGCCAGCAGTCAATCACAGACCCAGGCGCCACAAGAGCAGTTCTTC
TRBJ1-2,TRBV12-5,-,-,CASGPRGDYGYTF,TGTGCTAGTGGCCCTCGGGGGGACTATGGCTACACCTTC
TRBJ2-7,TRBV6-5,-,TRBD1,CASSLGQATDEQYF,TGTGCCAGCTCCCTCGGACAGGCCACCGACGAGCAGTACTTC
TRBJ2-1,TRBV28,-,-,CASRPRAPYNEQFF,TGTGCCAGCAGGCCGAGGGCACCGTACAATGAGCAGTTCTTC
TRBJ1-5,TRBV19,-,-,CASSGRAFNQPQHF,TGTGCCAGTAGTGGCAGGGCCTTTAATCAGCCCCAGCATTTT
TRBJ1-1,TRBV7-6,-,-,CASSLGAGLATLLMNTEAFF,TGTGCCAGCAGCTTAGGGGCGGGATTAGCAACACTACTCATGAACACTGAAGCTTTCTTT
TRBJ2-6,TRBV4-3,-,TRBD1,CASSQATGTGGFGANVLTF,TGCGCCAGCAGCCAGGCGACCGGGACAGGGGGGTTTGGGGCCAACGTCCTGACTTTC
TRBJ2-1,TRBV7-2,-,TRBD2,CASSLGWLAGGPGDNEQFF,TGTGCCAGCAGCTTGGGTTGGCTAGCGGGGGGGCCAGGAGACAATGAGCAGTTCTTC
TRBJ2-7,TRBV27,-,TRBD2,CASSPLLAGLSYEQYF,TGTGCCAGCAGTCCCCTGCTAGCGGGTTTATCCTACGAGCAGTACTTC
TRBJ2-1,TRBV7-9,-,-,CASSQGGYNEQFF,TGTGCCAGCAGCCAGGGGGGATACAATGAGCAGTTCTTC
TRBJ1-2,TRBV5-1,-,-,CASSQGGGNYGYTF,TGCGCCAGCAGCCAGGGCGGGGGGAACTATGGCTACACCTTC
TRBJ2-1,TRBV5-1,-,TRBD2,CASSLSAGGQFF,TGCGCCAGCAGCTTATCCGCGGGAGGGCAGTTCTTC
TRBJ1-1,TRBV5-1,-,TRBD1,CASSSKPTGVGPMRTEAFF,TGCGCCAGCAGCTCTAAGCCGACAGGGGTCGGACCCATGAGGACTGAAGCTTTCTTT
TRBJ2-3,TRBV7-2,-,TRBD2,CASSLGWSSGGVSTDTQYF,TGTGCCAGCAGCTTAGGATGGTCTAGCGGGGGGGTGAGCACAGATACGCAGTATTTT
TRBJ2-3,TRBV6-5,-,TRBD2,CASSYVGLAGTDTQYF,TGTGCCAGCAGTTACGTGGGACTAGCCGGCACAGATACGCAGTATTTT
TRBJ2-7,TRBV4-1,-,TRBD1,CASSLPSGQVAYEQYF,TGCGCCAGCAGCCTCCCGTCGGGACAGGTGGCCTACGAGCAGTACTTC
TRBJ1-3,TRBV7-2,-,-,CASSPGEFSGNTIYF,TGTGCCAGCAGCCCCGGGGAATTCTCTGGAAACACCATATATTTT
TRBJ1-2,TRBV5-1,once,TRBD1,CASQLSGTGFGYTF,TGCGCCAGCCAACTTTCCGGGACAGGATTCGGCTACACCTTC
TRBJ2-7,TRBV5-1,-,TRBD2,CASRTGRADYEQYF,TGCGCCAGCCGTACCGGGAGGGCCGACTACGAGCAGTACTTC
TRBJ2-7,TRBV5-1,-,TRBD1,CASSFNRGQYEQYF,TGCGCCAGCAGCTTTAACAGGGGGCAATACGAGCAGTACTTC
TRBJ2-3,TRBV7-3,-,-,CASRSQGSSTDTQYF,TGTGCCAGCAGGTCACAGGGATCGAGCACAGATACGCAGTATTTT
TRBJ1-5,TRBV21-1,-,-,CASSKSPSTDSNQPQHF,TGTGCCAGCAGCAAATCCCCCTCGACAGATAGCAATCAGCCCCAGCATTTT
TRBJ2-1,TRBV7-8,-,-,CASSADPGIHYNEQFF,TGTGCCAGCAGCGCAGACCCCGGGATCCACTACAATGAGCAGTTCTTC
TRBJ1-2,TRBV28,-,-,CASSPSGQLPNYGYTF,TGTGCCAGCAGTCCATCCGGACAACTCCCTAACTATGGCTACACCTTC
TRBJ1-1,TRBV5-1,once,-,CASSLGPGGNTEAFF,TGCGCCAGCAGCTTGGGGCCAGGAGGGAACACTGAAGCTTTCTTT
TRBJ2-3,TRBV5-1,-,-,CASSLETSTDTQYF,TGCGCCAGCAGCCTAGAAACGAGCACAGATACGCAGTATTTT
TRBJ1-3,TRBV4-3,-,TRBD1,CASSQGTGGSTIYF,TGCGCCAGCAGCCAAGGGACAGGGGGTAGCACCATATATTTT
TRBJ1-2,TRBV7-6,-,-,CASSLETGLKIGYTF,TGTGCCAGCAGCTTAGAAACAGGGTTAAAGATCGGCTACACCTTC
TRBJ2-1,TRBV7-2,-,TRBD2,CASSLERGGYNEQFF,TGTGCCAGCAGCTTAGAGCGGGGGGGTTACAATGAGCAGTTCTTC
TRBJ1-1,TRBV12-5,-,TRBD1,CASGQGAEAFF,TGTGCTAGTGGTCAGGGGGCTGAAGCTTTCTTT
TRBJ2-7,TRBV27,once,-,CASSSLQGKGSYEQYF,TGTGCCAGCAGTTCCCTTCAGGGAAAGGGGTCCTACGAGCAGTACTTC
TRBJ2-2,TRBV9,-,TRBD2,CASSVGRGANTGELFF,TGTGCCAGCAGCGTAGGGCGGGGGGCAAACACCGGGGAGCTGTTTTTT
TRBJ1-1,TRBV18,-,TRBD1,CASSPQGQGNTEAFF,TGTGCCAGCTCACCACAGGGACAGGGGAACACTGAAGCTTTCTTT
TRBJ2-7,TRBV9,once,TRBD1,CASSAGTGDSYEQYF,TGTGCCAGCAGCGCGGGGACAGGGGATAGTTACGAGCAGTACTTC
TRBJ1-2,TRBV5-6,-,-,CASSPRLFYHYGYTF,TGTGCCAGCAGCCCCCGCCTATTCTATCACTATGGCTACACCTTC
TRBJ1-1,TRBV14,-,-,CASSRRVEAEAFF,TGTGCCAGCAGCCGCCGGGTGGAGGCTGAAGCTTTCTTT
TRBJ1-1,TRBV30,-,-,CAWGPSGREAFF,TGTGCCTGGGGCCCCTCGGGAAGGGAAGCTTTCTTT
TRBJ1-1,TRBV2,-,-,CASSEQGGAREAFF,TGTGCCAGCAGTGAACAGGGAGGGGCACGTGAAGCTTTCTTT
TRBJ1-5,TRBV2,-,-,CASSEGGQAGQPQHF,TGTGCCAGCAGTGAAGGGGGCCAGGCCGGTCAGCCCCAGCATTTT